This T cell receptor (beta chain) was recorded in a study of blood T cell repertoires in COVID-19. How the authors handled the data: Estimated nucleated cell counts came from reference gene primer amplification. Clones were sequenced by immunoSEQ multiplex PCR, and TCRdb holds only the in-frame ones, with some missing. That table furnishes V, J and clone size, whereas the DNA furnished D and trimming. The table has about 170,000 clones, around 87% seen once. CDR3 size: 13 residues. Germline loops: CDR1 GTSNPN, CDR2 SVGIG (reference sequence). Trimming at V came to 5 bases and at J to 5 bases, leaving 7 bases not matched to a gene.

The sequenced sample consisted of peripheral blood. The receptor comes from a man aged 55 to 70 with COVID-19, enrolled during active disease. V usage is TRBV30 and J usage is TRBJ1-1; 8 bases map to TRBD1. The CDR3 loop reads CAWVRGRTTEAFF. The DNA of the CDR3 is TGTGCCTGGGTCAGGGGGCGGACTACTGAAGCTTTCTTT.